This T cell receptor (beta chain) was sequenced in a study of T cell changes during pregnancy in multiple sclerosis. There are 13 residues in the CDR3. Trimming removed 5 bases from V and 8 bases from J; junction bases left unmatched: 5. From germline, CDR1 is SEHNR and CDR2 FQNEAQ (reference sequence). Clones were sequenced by immunoSEQ multiplex PCR, and TCRdb holds only the in-frame ones, with some missing. The table has 70,000 to 80,000 clones, 90% to 95% seen once; the top ten hold 0.58%. The specimen comprised peripheral blood, sampled in the third trimester of pregnancy. The clonotype originates from a female donor with multiple sclerosis, enrolled in a pregnancy study. This chain connects TRBV7-9 to TRBJ2-2; 7 bases fit TRBD1. The CDR3 loop reads CASSPTGTGELFF. The CDR3 region has the DNA TGTGCCAGCAGCCCGACAGGGACGGGGGAGCTGTTTTTT.